The present T cell receptor (beta chain) was sequenced within a study of shared clonotypes between healthy human individuals. Comments on this clone: Its specificity is unknown. The sample holds other DNA sequences that translate to the same CDR3.

Germline lookup yields CDR1 LGHNA and CDR2 YSLEER. The CDR3 spans 14 residues. The V and J ends lost 0 bases and 4 bases respectively, with 10 bases between them. Findings and limits, study-wide: Rarefaction exposed incomplete sorted-subset sequencing despite large depth. Donor scarcity curtailed the genetic and exposure-history diversity represented herein.

As originally analysed: Owing to the provision of junction-only sequences devoid of quality scores by immunoSEQ, filtering differed. The table came from immunoSEQ multiplex PCR; TCRdb's copy has only in-frame clones and leaves some out. That table is the source of V, J and clone size, and D and trimming were worked out from the DNA. The repertoire holds 2 million to 2.5 million clones, with approximately 93% as singletons. The sequence was obtained from a man aged 18 to 29 in good health. Some clones in this sample may be carry-over from other donors' samples. Source material: naive CD4+ T cells from PBMCs. Subset denoted: CD45RA+ positively selected. The chain uses TRBV4-3 and TRBJ2-7, with D unclear. The CDR3 is CASSQDLGSYEQYF. The CDR3 DNA reads as TGCGCCAGCAGCCAAGATTTGGGGTCTTACGAGCAGTACTTC.